Here is one TCR beta chain with its context. The target antigen is unknown. The sample originates from a study of T cell responses to AZD1222 COVID-19 vaccine. Broader study findings: Dominant at 160-218 and 743-854, vaccine-associated CD4 TCRs also spanned spike. There were repertoire samples only from the period after the peak T cell response.

This CDR3 contains 15 residues. The V gene lost 0 bases and the J gene lost 2 bases, with 9 bases spanning the gap. CDR1 SGHRS and CDR2 YFSETQ come from the germline V gene. Data came from immunoSEQ multiplex PCR; TCRdb stores just in-frame clones and leaves some out. The sample has about 120,000 clones, about 91% seen once. The TCR comes from an adult who received the AZD1222 COVID-19 vaccine. The V gene is TRBV5-1, the J gene TRBJ1-3; maybe TRBD1 (5 bases). The sample was peripheral blood, taken 28 days after the second AZD1222 dose. CDR3 region: CASSLVGGTGNTIYF. The CDR3 nucleotides read TGCGCCAGCAGCTTGGTGGGGGGGACTGGAAACACCATATATTTT.